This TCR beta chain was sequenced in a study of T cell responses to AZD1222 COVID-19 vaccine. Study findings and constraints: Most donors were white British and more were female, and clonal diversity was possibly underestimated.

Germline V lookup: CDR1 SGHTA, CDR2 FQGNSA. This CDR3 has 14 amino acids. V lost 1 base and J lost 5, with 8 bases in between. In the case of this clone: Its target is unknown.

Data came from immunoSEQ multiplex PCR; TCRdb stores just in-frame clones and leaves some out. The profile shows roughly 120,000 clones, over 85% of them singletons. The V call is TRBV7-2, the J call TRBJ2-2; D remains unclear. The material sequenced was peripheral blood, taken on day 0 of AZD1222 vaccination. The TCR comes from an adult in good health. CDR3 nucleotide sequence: TGTGCCAGCAGCTTAGTGGGGTTTACCGGGGAGCTGTTTTTT. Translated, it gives CASSLVGFTGELFF.